This T cell receptor beta chain was recovered during a study of blood T cell repertoires in COVID-19. Looking at the study overall: Acute and convalescent COVID-19 specimens originated in the United States, Italy and Spain. Sample material is recorded as cDNA or gDNA derived from T cells, B-cell-depleted T cells, or PBMCs.

Germline lookup yields CDR1 SGHAT and CDR2 FQNNGV. This CDR3 comprises 16 residues. After removal of 3 bases from V and 4 bases from J, the junction contained 6 bases not matched to a gene. Per the original data handling: Cell counts per sample came from amplifying reference gene primers. Here immunoSEQ multiplex PCR was the method, and the copy in TCRdb shows in-frame clones only, minus some. V, J and clone size were drawn from that table, and D and trimming were deduced from the DNA. Among 200,000 to 300,000 clones listed, about 80% were seen once. Specimen: peripheral blood. The receptor's source is a woman older than 75 with acute or convalescent COVID-19. The chain has TRBV11-2 and TRBJ2-5; 12 bases are shared with TRBD2. The CDR3: CASSFRLAGERETQYF. In nucleotides, the CDR3 is TGTGCCAGCAGCTTCAGACTAGCGGGGGAGCGAGAGACCCAGTACTTC.